Listed below are T cell receptor beta chains from one sample, sequenced in a study of blood T cells in healthy people across ages. In TCRdb, the 5' RACE reads were re-called with MiXCR into one record per CDR3 protein. The sample records some 1.5 million distinct CDR3 sequences, 42% being singletons. The sample comprised blood. These receptors all come from a young woman in good health. Each CDR3 is given with its conserved first and last residue. The order of the fields is J gene, clone size, V gene, CDR3 protein. Clone size, where shown, is once, few, many, or a class for clones that have expanded.

TRBJ2-4	.	TRBV7-2	CASSLAEGNIQYF
TRBJ1-5	.	TRBV30	CAWSGGLGNQPQHF
TRBJ2-2	.	TRBV28	CASRGTGENTGELFF
TRBJ1-2	few	TRBV29-1	CSVEDLGGWYYGYTF
TRBJ2-5	.	TRBV27	CASSAIRGGGETQYF
TRBJ2-1	.	TRBV19	CATISPVNEQFF
TRBJ1-4	.	TRBV7-2	CASSPGQLEKLFF
TRBJ2-5	.	TRBV4-1	CASSQDRLAGNEQYF
TRBJ2-7	.	TRBV2	CASSEDFSYEQYF
TRBJ2-3	.	TRBV20-1	CSAPSSGATDTQYF
TRBJ2-7	few	TRBV4-3	CASSQNYREDYEQYF
TRBJ1-4	.	TRBV3-1	CASSRAEGGEKLFF
TRBJ1-1	.	TRBV28	CASSSPRGQTLNTEAFF
TRBJ2-3	.	TRBV20-1	CSVRGLAREGKADTQYF
TRBJ1-6	.	TRBV20-1	CSARDLGGSSYNSPLHF
TRBJ1-1	.	TRBV12-3/TRBV12-4	CASSFVRSTEAFF
TRBJ1-1	.	TRBV21-1	CASGSWDAKNTEAFF
TRBJ2-7	few	TRBV5-6	CASSPTGTGVSEQYF
TRBJ2-6	.	TRBV7-9	CASSLGHLNVLTF
TRBJ1-4	.	TRBV12-3/TRBV12-4	CASKKRGESANEKLFF
TRBJ2-7	few	TRBV5-1	CASSLRAGTVKRTYEQYF
TRBJ2-7	few	TRBV30	CAWRGGSYEQYF
TRBJ2-5	many	TRBV5-1	CASSSLLQETQYF
TRBJ2-7	.	TRBV6-5	CASTPDRGGYEQYF
TRBJ1-5	few	TRBV6-2/TRBV6-3	CASTTQGYQPQHF
TRBJ1-2	few	TRBV6-1	CASSELERVSYGYTF
TRBJ2-1	.	TRBV12-3/TRBV12-4	CASSWGFGAYNEQFF
TRBJ1-2	.	TRBV4-1	CDSSPRGNANYGYTF
TRBJ1-1	.	TRBV6-2/TRBV6-3	CASSYRDRGFMNTEAFF
TRBJ1-2	few	TRBV5-1	CASSLTWTGEGYTF
TRBJ2-3	.	TRBV10-3	CAISRLGASTDTQYF
TRBJ2-4	.	TRBV5-1	CASSDQGYIQYF
TRBJ1-5	.	TRBV20-1	CSAIDRVSNQPQHF
TRBJ2-1	once	TRBV13	CASSQGAGGPRNEQFF
TRBJ2-2	few	TRBV11-2	CASSLISGGPPGELFF
TRBJ1-2	few	TRBV7-9	CASSLWTDSYGYTF
TRBJ2-4	few	TRBV5-6	CASSTGLAGAIDIQYF
TRBJ2-7	once	TRBV20-1	CSARDWRVSRDNEQYF
TRBJ1-1	.	TRBV20-1	CSARGRDFF
TRBJ1-2	.	TRBV10-3	CAISSLGARDYGYTF
TRBJ1-2	.	TRBV27	CASSFKPNYGYTF
TRBJ2-2	few	TRBV7-9	CASSPNVDPSSGELFF
TRBJ2-4	once	TRBV4-1	CASSQRLAGVDIQYF
TRBJ2-1	.	TRBV20-1	CSAERDNTYNEQFF
TRBJ2-1	.	TRBV4-3	CASSPGGGHEQFF
TRBJ2-5	.	TRBV20-1	CGATQTSGVYNEQYF
TRBJ2-1	.	TRBV27	CASSFLEAGNEQFF
TRBJ2-7	.	TRBV12-3/TRBV12-4	CASARRVGEQYF
TRBJ2-5	.	TRBV29-1	CSVVWETQYF
TRBJ2-2	few	TRBV12-3/TRBV12-4	CASSGLQSGELFF
TRBJ2-6	few	TRBV20-1	CSASRGKLYSGANVLTF
TRBJ2-3	few	TRBV20-1	CSASRAPLLTDTQYF
TRBJ2-1	.	TRBV28	CASGTGGSINEQFF
TRBJ2-3	few	TRBV2	CASSGPSLAGSTDTQYF
TRBJ1-2	many	TRBV20-1	CSARDPGGYTF